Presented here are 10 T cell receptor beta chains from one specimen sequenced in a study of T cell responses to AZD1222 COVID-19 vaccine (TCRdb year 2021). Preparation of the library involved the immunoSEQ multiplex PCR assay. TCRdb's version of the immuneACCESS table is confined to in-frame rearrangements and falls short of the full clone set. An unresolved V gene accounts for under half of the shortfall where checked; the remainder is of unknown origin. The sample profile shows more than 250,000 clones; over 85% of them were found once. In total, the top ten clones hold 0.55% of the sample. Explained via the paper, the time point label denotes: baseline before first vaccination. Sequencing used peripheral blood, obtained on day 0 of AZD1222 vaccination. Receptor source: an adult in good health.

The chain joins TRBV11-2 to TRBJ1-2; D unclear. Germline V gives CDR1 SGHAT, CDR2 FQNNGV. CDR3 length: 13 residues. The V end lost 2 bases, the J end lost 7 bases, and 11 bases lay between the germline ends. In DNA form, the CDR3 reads TGTGCCAGCAGCTTATCCTCGATCTCTGGCTACACCTTC. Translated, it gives CASSLSSISGYTF.

The CDR3 sequence: CACHRGRGNSPLHF. CDR3 DNA: TGTGCCTGCCACAGGGGGCGAGGTAATTCACCCCTCCACTTT. V usage is TRBV6-4 and J usage is TRBJ1-6; 9 nucleotides match TRBD1. The CDR3 has 14 amino acids. CDR1 and CDR2 (germline): MRHNA, SNTAGT. J was trimmed by 6 bases and V by 11 bases; bases with no gene match: 8.

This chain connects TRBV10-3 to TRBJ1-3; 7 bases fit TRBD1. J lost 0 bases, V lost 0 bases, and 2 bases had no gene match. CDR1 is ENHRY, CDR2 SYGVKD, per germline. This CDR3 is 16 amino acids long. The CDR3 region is CAISESGTDSGNTIYF. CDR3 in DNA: TGTGCCATCAGTGAGTCCGGGACAGACTCTGGAAACACCATATATTTT.

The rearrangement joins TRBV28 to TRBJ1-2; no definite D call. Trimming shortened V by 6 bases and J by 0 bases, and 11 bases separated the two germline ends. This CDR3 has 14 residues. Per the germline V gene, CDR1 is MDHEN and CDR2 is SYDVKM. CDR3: CASSWTIANYGYTF. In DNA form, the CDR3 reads TGTGCCAGCAGCTGGACCATTGCTAACTATGGCTACACCTTC.

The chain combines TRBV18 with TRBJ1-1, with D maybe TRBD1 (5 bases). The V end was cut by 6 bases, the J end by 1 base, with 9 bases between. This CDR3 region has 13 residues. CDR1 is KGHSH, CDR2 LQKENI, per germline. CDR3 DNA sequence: TGTGCCAGCTCGTCTACAGGGAACACTGAAGCTTTCTTT. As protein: CASSSTGNTEAFF.

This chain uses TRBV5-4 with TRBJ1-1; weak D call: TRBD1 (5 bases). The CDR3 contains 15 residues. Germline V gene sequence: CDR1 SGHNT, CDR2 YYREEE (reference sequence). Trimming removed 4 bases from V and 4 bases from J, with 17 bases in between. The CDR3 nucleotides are TGTGCCAGCAGCCTACCGTCAGGGATTCGCACTGAAGCTTTCTTT. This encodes CASSLPSGIRTEAFF.

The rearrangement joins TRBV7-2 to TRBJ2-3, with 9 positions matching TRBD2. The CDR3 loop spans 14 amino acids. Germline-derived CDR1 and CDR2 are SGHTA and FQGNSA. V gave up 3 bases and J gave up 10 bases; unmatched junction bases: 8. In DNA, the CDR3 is TGTGCCAGCAGCTTGACTAGCGGATGGGTGGCGCAGTATTTT. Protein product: CASSLTSGWVAQYF.

The CDR3 loop is CASSLSGHQPQHF. The CDR3 DNA sequence: TGTGCCAGCAGCCTGAGTGGACATCAGCCCCAGCATTTT. The V call is TRBV7-9, the J call TRBJ1-5; D unresolved. The CDR3 length is 13 residues. V gave up 5 bases and J gave up 5 bases, with 10 bases separating them. The V gene's germline CDR1 is SEHNR and CDR2 FQNEAQ (reference sequence).

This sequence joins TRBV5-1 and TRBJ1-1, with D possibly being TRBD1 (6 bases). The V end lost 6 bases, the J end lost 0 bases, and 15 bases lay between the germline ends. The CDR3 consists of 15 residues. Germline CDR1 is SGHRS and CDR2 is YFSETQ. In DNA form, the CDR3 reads TGCGCCAGCACTCCAGGGGCCAATATGAACACTGAAGCTTTCTTT. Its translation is CASTPGANMNTEAFF.

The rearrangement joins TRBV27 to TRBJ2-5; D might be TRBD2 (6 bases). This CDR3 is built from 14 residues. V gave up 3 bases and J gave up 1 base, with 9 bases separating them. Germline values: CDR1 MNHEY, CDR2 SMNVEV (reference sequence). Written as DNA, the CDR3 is TGTGCCAGCAGTTTTCGGGGGACCCAAGAGACCCAGTACTTC. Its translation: CASSFRGTQETQYF.